Shown below are 8 T cell receptor beta chains from a single sample sequenced in a study of T-cell reconstitution after alpha-beta-depleted transplantation in children. TCRbeta library preparation incorporated unique molecular identifiers. TCRdb processed the PCR reads anew with MiXCR; each CDR3 protein has one entry. The repertoire includes just under 150,000 distinct CDR3 sequences, around 8.8% of them detected once, and roughly 18% sits in the top ten. The sample in question was PBMCs, mostly from graft donor cells, obtained 180 days after TCRalphabeta/CD19-depleted stem cell transplant. These receptors originate from a female patient aged 2-9 years who had a stem cell transplant for congenital amegakaryocytic thrombocytopenia, so the T cells may come from the graft donor.

This clonotype has at least ten counts. This chain links TRBV20-1 with TRBJ2-7; the D gene is possibly TRBD1 (5 bases). V was cut by 1 base and J by 2 bases, with 12 bases left in between. CDR1 and CDR2 (germline): DFQATT, SNEGSKA (reference sequence). This CDR3 comprises 14 residues. The CDR3 bases are TGCAGTGCTAGAGGACAGTTAAAACCCTACGAGCAGTACTTC. Protein product: CSARGQLKPYEQYF.

This clonotype was recorded many times. This chain uses TRBV29-1 with TRBJ1-1; D may be TRBD1 (6 bases). The germline CDR1 and CDR2 sequences are SQVTM and ANQGSEA. The CDR3 totals 12 residues. Trimming left V 6 bases short and J 3 bases short, with 11 bases between. CDR3 nucleotide sequence: TGCAGCGTCTCAAAGGGGGACACTGAAGCTTTCTTT. Translation: CSVSKGDTEAFF.

The genes are TRBV15 and TRBJ1-4; D unclear. CDR1 and CDR2 from the germline V gene are LNHNV and YYDKDF (reference sequence). V was clipped by 1 base and J by 1 base, with 16 bases between them. This CDR3 comprises 18 residues. CDR3 coding DNA: TGTGCCACCAGCAGAGTTTTCCTCGGACGGCTAACTAATGAAAAACTGTTTTTT. Translation gives CATSRVFLGRLTNEKLFF.

Comments on this clonotype: Since a much larger clone is just one base distant, this may be a read error. The chain links TRBV12-3 or TRBV12-4 to TRBJ2-5, with a weak D call TRBD1 (6 bases). The CDR3 is made up of 13 amino acids. Trimming removed 6 bases from V and 4 bases from J, with 12 bases in between. CDR3 nucleotides: TGTGCCAGCAGGCAGGGGACGCGAGAGACCCAGTACTTC. Translating gives CASRQGTRETQYF.

This clonotype was counted a few times. The J gene is TRBJ2-5, the V gene TRBV10-3; tentative D call: TRBD1 (6 bases). This CDR3 spans 14 amino acids. The V end was cut by 4 bases, the J end by 0 bases, with 9 bases between. From germline, CDR1 is ENHRY and CDR2 SYGVKD. CDR3 region: CAISGWTDQETQYF. Here the CDR3 DNA reads TGTGCCATCAGTGGATGGACAGACCAAGAGACCCAGTACTTC.

In this sample, this clonotype turned up many times. This chain connects TRBV20-1 to TRBJ2-7; D might be TRBD1 (5 bases). V gave up 6 bases and J gave up 6 bases, with 15 bases separating them. The CDR3 consists of 12 residues. The germline V gene encodes CDR1 DFQATT and CDR2 SNEGSKA (reference sequence). DNA for the CDR3: TGCAGTGCCGTGTCACTAACAGGCGAGCAGTACTTC. Amino acids: CSAVSLTGEQYF.

This clonotype has only a few counts. The chain uses TRBV5-1 and TRBJ2-7; 8 positions match TRBD2. Trimming cost V 0 bases and J 5 bases; bases outside gene matches: 10. This CDR3 comprises 16 residues. CDR1 SGHRS and CDR2 YFSETQ come from the germline V gene. The CDR3 protein is CASSLGRAGGLDEQYF. The CDR3, as DNA: TGCGCCAGCAGCTTGGGTCGTGCGGGGGGACTCGACGAGCAGTACTTC. Combining the CDR3 with reference TRBV5-1 and TRBJ2-7 gives the whole variable domain KAGVTQTPRYLIKTRGQQVTLSCSPISGHRSVSWYQQTPGQGLQFLFEYFSETQRNKGNFPGRFSGRQFSNSRSEMNVSTLELGDSALYLCASSLGRAGGLDEQYFGPGTRLTVT.

Many counts were recorded for this clonotype. The V gene is TRBV2, the J gene TRBJ2-7; no clear D gene. V shed 3 bases and J shed 2 bases, with 11 bases lying between them. The CDR3 runs 14 residues. The germline V gene encodes CDR1 SNHLY and CDR2 FYNNEI. CDR3 sequence: CASSEPSDTYEQYF. The CDR3 DNA is TGTGCCAGCAGTGAGCCCTCGGATACCTACGAGCAGTACTTC.